One and the same sample provided the 28 T cell receptor beta chains below, sequenced in a study of blood T cell repertoires in COVID-19. The assay was immunoSEQ multiplex PCR, and TCRdb's table has in-frame clones only and misses some. The sample lists about 110,000 clones; around 81% were seen once. The sample was peripheral blood. The receptors come from a man older than 75 with acute or convalescent COVID-19.

The chain has TRBV11-2 and TRBJ2-7, with TRBD2 matching over 7 bases. Losses at the gene ends were 7 bases for V and 2 bases for J; bases not matched to a gene: 11. Germline values: CDR1 SGHAT, CDR2 FQNNGV. There are 15 residues in the CDR3. The CDR3 protein is CASKTSAGDAYEQYF. CDR3 DNA sequence: TGTGCCAGCAAAACCTCCGCGGGGGACGCCTACGAGCAGTACTTC.

The J gene is TRBJ1-1, the V gene TRBV10-3, with TRBD1 matching 9 bases. The trim removed 5 bases at V and 0 bases at J, leaving 1 base unmatched. Germline CDR1 reads ENHRY; CDR2 reads SYGVKD. The CDR3 totals 14 residues. The CDR3 loop is CAISRTGVNTEAFF. Written as DNA, the CDR3 is TGTGCCATCAGTCGGACAGGGGTGAACACTGAAGCTTTCTTT.

The chain uses TRBV27 and TRBJ2-7; D might be TRBD1 (6 bases). With 5 bases removed from V and 5 bases from J, the gap between germline ends came to 31 bases. This CDR3 has 19 amino acids. Germline V gene lookup returns CDR1 MNHEY and CDR2 SMNVEV (reference sequence). The CDR3: CASSATSFREDRNVDEQYF. The CDR3, as DNA: TGTGCCAGCAGTGCCACTTCCTTTCGGGAAGACAGGAACGTCGACGAGCAGTACTTC.

The chain couples TRBV28 to TRBJ2-7; TRBD1 matches 11 bases. This CDR3 has 15 amino acids. V shed 5 bases, J shed 2 bases, and the junction held 5 bases outside the gene matches. Per germline, CDR1 MDHEN and CDR2 SYDVKM. CDR3 sequence reads: CASSHGTGGTYEQYF. CDR3 coding DNA: TGTGCCAGCAGTCATGGGACAGGGGGGACCTACGAGCAGTACTTC.

This clone appeared a single time. This chain links TRBV30 with TRBJ2-3, with D unclear. CDR1 GTSNPN and CDR2 SVGIG come from the germline V gene (reference sequence). There are 13 residues in the CDR3. V was shortened by 2 bases and J by 5 bases, with 11 bases between the two germline ends. As DNA, the CDR3 is TGTGCCTGGAGTCGCCTTTTTAGAGATACGCAGTATTTT. Protein sequence: CAWSRLFRDTQYF.

The rearrangement links TRBV27 to TRBJ2-2; possibly TRBD2 for D (7 bases). The V end lost 3 bases, the J end lost 1 base, and 21 bases lay between the germline ends. The length of the CDR3 is 19 residues. Germline CDR1 MNHEY, CDR2 SMNVEV (reference sequence). DNA of the CDR3: TGTGCCAGCAGTTTTCAATATTCCGGGGGGCGGCGGAACACCGGGGAGCTGTTTTTT. Protein sequence: CASSFQYSGGRRNTGELFF.

The chain recombines TRBV10-3 with TRBJ2-1; TRBD1 might be the D (6 bases). The CDR3 consists of 15 residues. Trimming left V 3 bases short and J 4 bases short, with 13 bases between. Looked up from germline, CDR1 is ENHRY and CDR2 is SYGVKD. The CDR3 reads CAISEYPDSYNEQFF. The CDR3 DNA is TGTGCCATCAGTGAATACCCGGACAGTTACAATGAGCAGTTCTTC.

V gene TRBV7-2 combines with J gene TRBJ2-2; TRBD1 matches at 10 bases. This CDR3 has 15 amino acids. V trimming: 1 base; J trimming: 7 bases; junction bases outside the gene matches: 3. Germline V gene sequence: CDR1 SGHTA, CDR2 FQGNSA. The CDR3 DNA sequence: TGTGCCAGCAGCTTAGAGGGACAGGGGATCGGGGAGCTGTTTTTT. This translates into CASSLEGQGIGELFF.

The chain employs TRBV19 and TRBJ1-1; D not resolved. The CDR3 contains 15 residues. The ends were cut back, 1 base at V and 0 bases at J, with 9 bases in the middle. The germline CDR1 and CDR2 sequences are LNHDA and SQIVND (reference sequence). The CDR3 bases are TGTGCCAGTAGTATAGTTGGGCAGTTGAACACTGAAGCTTTCTTT. This gives the protein CASSIVGQLNTEAFF. Filled out from reference TRBV19 and TRBJ1-1, the complete variable domain reads DGGITQSPKYLFRKEGQNVTLSCEQNLNHDAMYWYRQDPGQGLRLIYYSQIVNDFQKGDIAEGYSVSREKKESFPLTVTSAQKNPTAFYLCASSIVGQLNTEAFFGQGTRLTVV.

The rearrangement uses TRBV4-2 and TRBJ2-6, with 10 bases aligning to TRBD2. The germline CDR1 and CDR2 sequences are LGHNA and YNFKEQ. CDR3 length: 18 amino acids. Unmatched junction bases numbered 3, after V lost 1 base and J lost 0 bases. CDR3 protein: CASSQALAGISGANVLTF. The CDR3 coding sequence is TGTGCCAGCAGCCAAGCACTAGCGGGAATCTCTGGGGCCAACGTCCTGACTTTC.

This clone was seen a handful of times. The chain carries TRBV6-6 and TRBJ2-7, with unresolved D. Deletions cut 5 bases from V and 3 bases from J, with 8 bases between. The CDR3 has 12 amino acids. Germline V gives CDR1 MNHNY, CDR2 SVGAGI (reference sequence). As DNA, the CDR3 is TGTGCCAGCAGTAGCCGGTACTACGAGCAGTACTTC. It translates to CASSSRYYEQYF.

The table lists this clone with a few counts. This chain connects TRBV18 to TRBJ2-2; D might be TRBD2 (6 bases). CDR1 KGHSH and CDR2 LQKENI come from the germline V gene. The V end lost 2 bases, the J end lost 0 bases, and 10 bases lay between the germline ends. The CDR3 spans 16 residues. CDR3 region: CASSPIGGPNTGELFF. In nucleotides, the CDR3 is TGTGCCAGCTCACCAATCGGGGGACCGAACACCGGGGAGCTGTTTTTT.

The chain has TRBV19 and TRBJ1-1; D is possibly TRBD1 (5 bases). The CDR3 has 18 residues. Looked up from germline, CDR1 is LNHDA and CDR2 is SQIVND (reference sequence). V lost 0 bases, J lost 1 base, and 18 bases lay in between. CDR3 DNA: TGTGCCAGTAGTATAGACTCAGGGTTCAAATTGGGGAACACTGAAGCTTTCTTT. Its protein is CASSIDSGFKLGNTEAFF.

The rearrangement links TRBV10-1 to TRBJ2-2; 10 bases fit TRBD2. Germline CDR1 and CDR2: WNHNN and SYGVQD (reference sequence). This CDR3 comprises 15 residues. With 3 bases clipped from V and 6 bases from J, the junction kept 4 bases outside the gene matches. The CDR3 nucleotides read TGCGCCAGCAGTGAATATCTAGCGGGAGCCGGGGAGCTGTTTTTT. This encodes CASSEYLAGAGELFF.

The rearrangement joins TRBV7-3 to TRBJ2-1, with 12 bases lining up with TRBD2. J gave up 7 bases and V 5 bases, and 9 bases lay outside the gene matches. CDR3 size: 16 residues. Germline CDR1 SGHTA, CDR2 FQGTGA. This chain's CDR3 is CASSPRGLAGGNEQFF. Written as DNA, the CDR3 is TGTGCCAGCAGCCCGCGGGGACTAGCGGGTGGGAATGAGCAGTTCTTC. The variable domain in full, completed from reference TRBV7-3 and TRBJ2-1, reads GAGVSQTPSNKVTEKGKYVELRCDPISGHTALYWYRQSLGQGPEFLIYFQGTGAADDSGLPNDRFFAVRPEGSVSTLKIQRTERGDSAVYLCASSPRGLAGGNEQFFGPGTRLTVL.

The chain uses TRBV12-5 and TRBJ1-2; D remains ambiguous. V was cut by 5 bases and J by 7 bases, with 14 bases left in between. The CDR3 is 13 amino acids. Germline CDR1 LGHNT, CDR2 FRNRAP. CDR3 bases: TGTGCTAGTGGTCTGAACCCAACGGGTGGCTACACCTTC. This codes for CASGLNPTGGYTF.

This chain joins TRBV11-2 and TRBJ1-3, with TRBD1 identical over 10 bases. The germline CDR1 and CDR2 sequences are SGHAT and FQNNGV. Trimming at V came to 6 bases and at J to 4 bases, leaving 3 bases not matched to a gene. This CDR3 has 14 residues. The CDR3 nucleotides are TGTGCCAGCAGGGACAGGGGGAGAGGAAACACCATATATTTT. It specifies CASRDRGRGNTIYF.

The chain joins TRBV18 to TRBJ1-6; 7 bases fit TRBD1. The CDR3 extends over 13 amino acids. Germline V lookup: CDR1 KGHSH, CDR2 LQKENI. The V segment lost 6 bases and the J segment 5 bases; nucleotides outside the gene matches: 1. DNA for the CDR3: TGTGCCAGCTCGGGACAGAATAATTCACCCCTCCACTTT. Amino acid sequence: CASSGQNNSPLHF.

The chain links TRBV5-1 to TRBJ1-4; tentatively, D is TRBD1 (6 bases). Trimming cost V 4 bases and J 7 bases, with 23 bases left between them. Germline CDR1 reads SGHRS; CDR2 reads YFSETQ. This CDR3 is built from 17 residues. CDR3 DNA: TGCGCCAGCAGCCCCTCCCAGGGGACGGGCCTCGTTGAAAAACTGTTTTTT. It specifies CASSPSQGTGLVEKLFF.

The V call is TRBV2, the J call TRBJ1-5; D not resolved. The CDR3 loop spans 13 amino acids. Germline V gene data show CDR1 as SNHLY and CDR2 as FYNNEI. The germline V and J ends were trimmed by 8 bases and 3 bases, with 11 bases remaining between them. CDR3: CASSLQSNQPQHF. For the CDR3, the DNA is TGTGCCAGCTCCTTACAATCCAATCAGCCCCAGCATTTT. The full variable domain, rest sourced from reference TRBV2 and TRBJ1-5, is EPEVTQTPSHQVTQMGQEVILRCVPISNHLYFYWYRQILGQKVEFLVSFYNNEISEKSEIFDDQFSVERPDGSNFTLKIRSTKLEDSAMYFCASSLQSNQPQHFGDGTRLSIL.

The chain has TRBV9 and TRBJ2-1, with 8 bases aligning to TRBD1. Germline-derived CDR1 and CDR2 are SGDLS and YYNGEE. The CDR3 totals 15 residues. The trim removed 4 bases at V and 2 bases at J, leaving 5 bases unmatched. The CDR3 DNA sequence: TGTGCCAGCAGCCCGACAGGGGACGCCTACAATGAGCAGTTCTTC. Translated: CASSPTGDAYNEQFF.

The chain is built from TRBV7-6 and TRBJ2-2; 8 positions agree with TRBD1. With V trimmed by 5 bases and J by 6 bases, 8 bases remained unmatched. CDR3 length equals 15 residues. Germline assignment: CDR1 SGHVS and CDR2 FNYEAQ. The CDR3 sequence: CASSPRTGSAGELFF. For the CDR3, the DNA is TGTGCCAGCAGCCCCAGGACAGGGTCGGCCGGGGAGCTGTTTTTT.

The CDR3 nucleotides are TGTGCCAGCAGTCCATGGACAGGGGGAATTGAAAAACTGTTTTTT. Amino acids: CASSPWTGGIEKLFF. The chain links TRBV27 to TRBJ1-4, with 10 bases aligning to TRBD1. The germline CDR1 and CDR2 sequences are MNHEY and SMNVEV (reference sequence). This CDR3 has 15 amino acids. Trimming at V came to 5 bases and at J to 7 bases, leaving 7 bases not matched to a gene.

The chain joins TRBV28 to TRBJ2-2; D is perhaps TRBD1 (5 bases). Trimming removed 6 bases from V and 5 bases from J, with 7 bases in between. The germline V gene encodes CDR1 MDHEN and CDR2 SYDVKM. The CDR3 extends over 12 amino acids. The CDR3 nucleotides read TGTGCCAGCAGGCGACAGACCGGGGAGCTGTTTTTT. Its protein product is CASRRQTGELFF. Full variable domain (remainder filled in from reference TRBV28 and TRBJ2-2): DVKVTQSSRYLVKRTGEKVFLECVQDMDHENMFWYRQDPGLGLRLIYFSYDVKMKEKGDIPEGYSVSREKKERFSLILESASTNQTSMYLCASRRQTGELFFGEGSRLTVL.

The chain carries TRBV5-1 and TRBJ2-2; 10 bases fit TRBD2. In germline, CDR1 is SGHRS, CDR2 YFSETQ. Trimming cost V 0 bases and J 2 bases; bases outside gene matches: 1. The CDR3 loop spans 16 amino acids. CDR3 nucleotide sequence: TGCGCCAGCAGCTTGGAACTAGCGGGAAACACCGGGGAGCTGTTTTTT. The encoded protein is CASSLELAGNTGELFF.

This chain connects TRBV4-2 to TRBJ2-5; 9 bases fit TRBD2. Germline values: CDR1 LGHNA, CDR2 YNFKEQ. This CDR3 has 15 residues. The V gene end was trimmed by 0 bases and the J gene end by 2 bases; junction bases not matched to a gene: 1. Here the CDR3 DNA reads TGTGCCAGCAGCCAAGACCTAGCGGGACAAGAGACCCAGTACTTC. Amino acids: CASSQDLAGQETQYF.

About this clone: The same CDR3 is also encoded by other DNA sequences in this sample. The CDR3 here is CASSVAGGPNEQFF. In DNA, the CDR3 is TGTGCCAGCAGCGTAGCGGGAGGGCCAAATGAGCAGTTCTTC. V usage is TRBV9 and J usage is TRBJ2-1, with 8 bases matching TRBD2. Trimming took 0 bases from V and 7 from J; bases not matched to a gene: 3. This CDR3 contains 14 residues. Germline CDR1 reads SGDLS; CDR2 reads YYNGEE.

The genes are TRBV6-5 and TRBJ2-7; 7 bases match TRBD1. J was trimmed by 6 bases and V by 0 bases; bases with no gene match: 5. The CDR3 runs 14 residues. Germline values: CDR1 MNHEY, CDR2 SVGAGI. The CDR3 coding sequence is TGTGCCAGCAGTTACTCCAGGGGGAAGGGCGAGCAGTACTTC. Residues: CASSYSRGKGEQYF.